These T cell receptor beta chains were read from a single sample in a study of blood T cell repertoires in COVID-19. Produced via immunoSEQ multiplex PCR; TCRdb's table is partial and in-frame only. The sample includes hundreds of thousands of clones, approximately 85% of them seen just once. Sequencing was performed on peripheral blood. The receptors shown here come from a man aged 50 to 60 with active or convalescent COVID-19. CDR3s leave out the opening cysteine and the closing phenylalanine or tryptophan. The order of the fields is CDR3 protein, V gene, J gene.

ASSLLEEVNTEAF	TRBV28	TRBJ1-1
ATSRGGGQEAF	TRBV15	TRBJ1-1
ASSLHGGQPQH	TRBV28	TRBJ1-5
ASSAHGGGYT	TRBV27	TRBJ1-2
ASSLQGGGRAF	TRBV3-1/TRBV3-2	TRBJ1-1
ATSVLREVNTEAF	TRBV24-1	TRBJ1-1
ASSFPLAGGHNEQF	TRBV6-5	TRBJ2-1
ASIQGASGTEAF	TRBV19	TRBJ1-1
ATSSYSLEGYGYT	TRBV15	TRBJ1-2
ASSRTGNPQETQY	TRBV5-1	TRBJ2-5